This T cell receptor (beta chain) was profiled in a study of cytomegalovirus exposure and HLA in healthy donors. Study-level findings and limits: There were some public TCRs occurring in many donors, but most TCR sequences were rare. In a later analysis, donors in an Asian-associated ancestry cluster reportedly had fewer N-insertions in productive TCRs than the cohort mean. Accurate predictions that matched the HLA-A and HLA-B alleles of most subjects were reportedly made from TCR beta sequences. An analysis done earlier found most TCR beta V segments productive about 87% or about 30% of the time.

Both 60 Vbeta primers and 13 Jbeta primers went into the PCR. Produced via immunoSEQ multiplex PCR; TCRdb's table is partial and in-frame only. The top ten clones hold roughly 14% of a sample with around 150,000 clones, approximately 70% of them seen once. Of note for this clone: Its target is not known. Sequence at one end of the junction differs from germline and may be a read error.

Specimen: PBMCs. This clonotype was obtained from a human donor in good health.

CDR3 loop: CASTFDRVTLYAF. CDR3 bases: TGTGCCAGTACCTTCGACAGGGTCACCCTTTACGCCTTC. The J gene is TRBJ1-2, the V gene TRBV19; 7 bases are a match to TRBD1. CDR3 length: 13 residues. In germline, CDR1 is LNHDA, CDR2 SQIVND (reference sequence).